These 2 T cell receptor beta chains originate from one sample sequenced in a study of long-term antiretroviral therapy in people with HIV. Survey-level immunoSEQ v3.0 assays were run. Clones were read by immunoSEQ multiplex PCR, and TCRdb kept only the in-frame ones, dropping some. The sample holds 15,000 or so clones, around 74% seen once. Specimen: unsorted PBMCs, collected at the start of antiretroviral therapy. All receptors come from a man in his thirties or forties with HIV.

This chain joins TRBV9 and TRBJ2-7, with a weak D call TRBD1 (5 bases). This CDR3 comprises 15 residues. Germline CDR1 reads SGDLS; CDR2 reads YYNGEE. V lost 4 bases, J lost 3 bases, and 17 bases lay in between. CDR3 sequence: CASSPTPEGHYEQYF. The CDR3 DNA reads TGTGCCAGCAGCCCGACACCCGAAGGACACTACGAGCAGTACTTC.

The chain couples TRBV28 to TRBJ2-1; D is undetermined. Germline V gene data show CDR1 as MDHEN and CDR2 as SYDVKM. The CDR3 contains 14 residues. V lost 11 bases, J lost 0 bases, and 14 bases lay in between. This chain's CDR3 is CAHSDDYSYNEQFF. CDR3 DNA: TGTGCCCATTCGGACGATTACTCCTACAATGAGCAGTTCTTC. The full variable domain, its missing parts supplied by reference TRBV28 and TRBJ2-1, is DVKVTQSSRYLVKRTGEKVFLECVQDMDHENMFWYRQDPGLGLRLIYFSYDVKMKEKGDIPEGYSVSREKKERFSLILESASTNQTSMYLCAHSDDYSYNEQFFGPGTRLTVL.